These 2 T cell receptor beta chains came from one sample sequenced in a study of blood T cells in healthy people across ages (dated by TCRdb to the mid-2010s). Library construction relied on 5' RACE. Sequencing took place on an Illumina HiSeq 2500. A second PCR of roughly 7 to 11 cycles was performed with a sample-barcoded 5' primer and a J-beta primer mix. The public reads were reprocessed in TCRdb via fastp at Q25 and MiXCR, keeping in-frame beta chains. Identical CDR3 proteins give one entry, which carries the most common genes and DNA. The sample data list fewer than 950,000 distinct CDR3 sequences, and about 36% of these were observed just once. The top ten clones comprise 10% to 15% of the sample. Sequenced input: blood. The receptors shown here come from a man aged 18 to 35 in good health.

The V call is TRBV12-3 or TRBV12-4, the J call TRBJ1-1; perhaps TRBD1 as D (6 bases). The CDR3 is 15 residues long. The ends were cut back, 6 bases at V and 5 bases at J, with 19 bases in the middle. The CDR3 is CASSPVQGSGTEAFF. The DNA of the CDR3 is TGTGCCAGCAGCCCGGTACAGGGATCGGGAACTGAAGCTTTCTTT.

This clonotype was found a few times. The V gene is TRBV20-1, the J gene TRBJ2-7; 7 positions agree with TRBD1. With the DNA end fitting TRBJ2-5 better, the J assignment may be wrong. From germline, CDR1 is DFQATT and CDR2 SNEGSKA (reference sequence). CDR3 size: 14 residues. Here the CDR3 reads CSATPTGSPETQYF. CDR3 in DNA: TGCAGTGCGACCCCGACAGGGTCCCCGGAGACCCAGTACTTC.